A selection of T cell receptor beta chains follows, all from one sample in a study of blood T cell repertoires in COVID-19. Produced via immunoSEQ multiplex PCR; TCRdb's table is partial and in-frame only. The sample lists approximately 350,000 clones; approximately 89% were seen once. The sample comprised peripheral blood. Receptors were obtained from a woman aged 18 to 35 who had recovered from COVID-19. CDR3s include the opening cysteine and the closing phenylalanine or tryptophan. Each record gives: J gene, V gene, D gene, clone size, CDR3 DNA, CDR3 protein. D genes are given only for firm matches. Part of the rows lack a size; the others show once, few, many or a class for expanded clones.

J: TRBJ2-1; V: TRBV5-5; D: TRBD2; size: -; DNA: TGTGCCAGCTCCCGGGGGGGGAATGAGCAGTTCTTC; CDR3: CASSRGGNEQFF
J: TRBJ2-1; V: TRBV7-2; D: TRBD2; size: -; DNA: TGTGCCAGCAGCTTAGGAATAGCGGGAGGTGACAATGAGCAGTTCTTC; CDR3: CASSLGIAGGDNEQFF
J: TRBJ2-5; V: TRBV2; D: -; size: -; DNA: TGTGCCAGCGGCAGGGTCGCGGAGACCCAGTACTTC; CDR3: CASGRVAETQYF
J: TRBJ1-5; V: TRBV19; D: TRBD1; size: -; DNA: TGTGCCAGTAGTATGGGGACAGCGGCCCAGCCCCAGCATTTT; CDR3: CASSMGTAAQPQHF
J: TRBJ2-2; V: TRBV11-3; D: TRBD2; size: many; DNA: TGTGCCAGCAGGGAACTAGCGGAGAACACCGGGGAGCTGTTTTTT; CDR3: CASRELAENTGELFF
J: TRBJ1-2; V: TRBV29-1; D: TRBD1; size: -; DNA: TGCAGCGTGGGGGGACAGGGGGCTACCAACTATGGCTACACCTTC; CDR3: CSVGGQGATNYGYTF
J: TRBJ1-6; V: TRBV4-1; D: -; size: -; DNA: TGCGCCAGCAGTTACTCCAGGTATGAGCCCTGGTCACCCCTCCACTTT; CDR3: CASSYSRYEPWSPLHF
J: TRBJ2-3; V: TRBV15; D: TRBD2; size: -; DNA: TGTGCCACCAGCAGGGCCACAGGCGGGAGGGCCCAAGATACGCAGTATTTT; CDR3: CATSRATGGRAQDTQYF
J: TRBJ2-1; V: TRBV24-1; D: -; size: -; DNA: TGTGCCACCAGTGATTTGATTCAAGGACAAAGCTCCTACAATGAGCAGTTCTTC; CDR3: CATSDLIQGQSSYNEQFF
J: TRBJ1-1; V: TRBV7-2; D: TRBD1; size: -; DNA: TGTGCCAGCAGCAGAAGGACAGGGTCTGAAGCTTTCTTT; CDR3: CASSRRTGSEAFF
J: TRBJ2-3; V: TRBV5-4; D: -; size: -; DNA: TGTGCCAGCAGCAGGGAGTATTTAGCGGAAGATACGCAGTATTTT; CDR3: CASSREYLAEDTQYF
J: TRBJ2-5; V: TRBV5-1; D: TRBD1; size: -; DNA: TGCGCCAGCAGCAGAGGGACAGGGGAAGAGACCCAGTACTTC; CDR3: CASSRGTGEETQYF
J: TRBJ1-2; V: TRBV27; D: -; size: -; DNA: TGTGCCAGCAGTTTACACAATAAGGGGGGCTACACCTTC; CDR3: CASSLHNKGGYTF
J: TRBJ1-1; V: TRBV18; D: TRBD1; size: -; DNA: TGTGCCAGCTCACCAAATCGACAGGGGAGAACTGAAGCTTTCTTT; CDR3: CASSPNRQGRTEAFF
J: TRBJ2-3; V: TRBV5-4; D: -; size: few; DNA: TGTGCCAGCAGCTCGAGCCTAGCGAGCACAGATACGCAGTATTTT; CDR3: CASSSSLASTDTQYF
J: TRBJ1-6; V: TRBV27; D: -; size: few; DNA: TGTGCCAGCAGTTTTTATCAGGGCCCCTCACCCCTCCACTTT; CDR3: CASSFYQGPSPLHF
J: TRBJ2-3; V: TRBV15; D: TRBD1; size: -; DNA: TGTGCCACCAGCAGACGATTACAGGGGGCTGGTGATACGCAGTATTTT; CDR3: CATSRRLQGAGDTQYF
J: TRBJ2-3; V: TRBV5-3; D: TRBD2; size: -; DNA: TGTGCCAGAAGCCCAACGGCGGGAGTAGTCCTGCGGACAGATACGCAGTATTTT; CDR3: CARSPTAGVVLRTDTQYF
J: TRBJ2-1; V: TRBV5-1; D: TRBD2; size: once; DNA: TGCGCCAGCAGCTTGGTTGGCGGGAGGATCTACAATGAGCAGTTCTTC; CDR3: CASSLVGGRIYNEQFF
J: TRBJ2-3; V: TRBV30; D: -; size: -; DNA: TGTGCCTGGAGTGTAGGCGGGAGCACAGATACGCAGTATTTT; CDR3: CAWSVGGSTDTQYF
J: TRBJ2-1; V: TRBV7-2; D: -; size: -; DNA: TGTGCCAGCACCCGCGGGCTGCAGTTCTTC; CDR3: CASTRGLQFF
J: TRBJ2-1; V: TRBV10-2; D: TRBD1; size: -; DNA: TGCGCCAGCAGTGTCCGGGACAGGTACAATGAGCAGTTCTTC; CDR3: CASSVRDRYNEQFF